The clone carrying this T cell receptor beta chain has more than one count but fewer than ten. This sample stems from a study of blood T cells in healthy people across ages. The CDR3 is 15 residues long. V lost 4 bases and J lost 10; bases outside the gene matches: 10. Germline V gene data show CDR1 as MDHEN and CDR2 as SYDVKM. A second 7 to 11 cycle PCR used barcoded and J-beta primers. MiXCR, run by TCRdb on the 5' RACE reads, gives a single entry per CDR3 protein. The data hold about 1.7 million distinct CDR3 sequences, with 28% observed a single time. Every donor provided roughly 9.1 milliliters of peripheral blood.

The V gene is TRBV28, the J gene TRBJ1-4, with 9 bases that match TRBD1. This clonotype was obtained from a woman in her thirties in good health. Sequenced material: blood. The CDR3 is CASSSSGTGSRKLFF. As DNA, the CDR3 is TGTGCCAGCAGTTCCTCCGGGACAGGGTCTAGAAAACTGTTTTTT.